What follows are 14 T cell receptor beta chains derived from one specimen sequenced in a study of blood T cell repertoires in COVID-19. Some clones are missing from TCRdb's copy, which holds only in-frame ones; the method was immunoSEQ multiplex PCR. This sample carries over 130,000 clones, approximately 89% of them seen once, and the ten largest clones take more than 9%. Sequencing was done on a sample of peripheral blood. These receptors all come from a man aged 60-69 years with active or convalescent COVID-19.

This clone has just one count. CDR3 amino acids: CASSGTGGNLFEKLFF. The CDR3 bases are TGTGCCAGCAGCGGGACAGGGGGCAATTTATTTGAAAAACTGTTTTTT. The V and J genes are TRBV7-8 and TRBJ1-4, with TRBD1 identical over 12 bases. Germline CDR1 is SGHVS and CDR2 is FQNEAQ. There are 16 residues in the CDR3. V shed 5 bases and J 7 bases; nucleotides not matched to a gene: 8.

J is TRBJ2-3 and V is TRBV29-1; D is possibly TRBD1 (6 bases). Between the trimmed V and J ends, which lost 6 bases and 0 bases, there was a span of 13 bases. The CDR3 loop spans 14 amino acids. Germline CDR1 and CDR2: SQVTM and ANQGSEA. The CDR3 DNA is TGCAGCGTGGGTTGGACAGTAAGCACAGATACGCAGTATTTT. It is translated as CSVGWTVSTDTQYF.

The chain has TRBV4-1 and TRBJ2-2, with TRBD1 identical over 8 bases. The CDR3 runs to 17 residues. The trim removed 1 base at V and 6 bases at J, leaving 10 bases unmatched. Per germline, CDR1 MGHRA and CDR2 YSYEKL. The CDR3 nucleotides are TGCGCCAGCAGCCAAGGTTCAGCGACAGGGGTTCCCGGGGAGCTGTTTTTT. Its translation: CASSQGSATGVPGELFF.

The V and J genes are TRBV11-2 and TRBJ2-7; D perhaps matches TRBD1 (6 bases). V was pared by 5 bases and J by 1 base, with 15 bases between. The CDR3 extends over 15 amino acids. Germline V gene data show CDR1 as SGHAT and CDR2 as FQNNGV. The CDR3: CASSVSRDKSYEQYF. DNA for the CDR3: TGTGCCAGCAGCGTAAGCCGGGACAAGTCCTACGAGCAGTACTTC. The whole variable domain, remainder taken from reference TRBV11-2 and TRBJ2-7, is EAGVAQSPRYKIIEKRQSVAFWCNPISGHATLYWYQQILGQGPKLLIQFQNNGVVDDSQLPKDRFSAERLKGVDSTLKIQPAKLEDSAVYLCASSVSRDKSYEQYFGPGTRLTVT.

This chain joins TRBV7-3 and TRBJ2-6, with D tentatively TRBD2 (7 bases). Trimming took 5 bases from V and 2 from J, leaving 16 bases between them. The CDR3 is 17 residues long. CDR1 is SGHTA, CDR2 FQGTGA, per germline. CDR3: CASSLSGGAAGANVLTF. The CDR3 DNA sequence: TGTGCCAGCAGCCTCTCTGGGGGGGCTGCTGGGGCCAACGTCCTGACTTTC.

The rearrangement links TRBV7-2 to TRBJ2-5; TRBD2 matches 15 bases. The germline CDR1 and CDR2 sequences are SGHTA and FQGNSA. J gave up 4 bases and V 1 base, and 1 base lay outside the gene matches. This CDR3 spans 16 amino acids. The CDR3 nucleotides read TGTGCCAGCAGCTTAGGGGGACTAGCGGGAGGAGAGACCCAGTACTTC. It encodes CASSLGGLAGGETQYF.

V gene TRBV29-1 combines with J gene TRBJ1-2; D remains unclear. CDR3 length: 12 residues. The germline gives CDR1 SQVTM, CDR2 ANQGSEA. V was shortened by 4 bases and J by 6 bases, with 12 bases between the two germline ends. The CDR3: CSVGRQIDGYTF. DNA for the CDR3: TGCAGCGTTGGCAGGCAGATAGATGGCTACACCTTC.

This chain links TRBV10-3 with TRBJ1-1; 7 bases agree with TRBD1. Losses at the gene ends were 5 bases for V and 2 bases for J; bases not matched to a gene: 5. The CDR3 has 14 amino acids. Germline V gene lookup returns CDR1 ENHRY and CDR2 SYGVKD. CDR3: CAISRQGFNTEAFF. The CDR3 DNA sequence: TGTGCCATCAGTCGACAGGGATTTAACACTGAAGCTTTCTTT.

This clone was counted a single time. The chain uses TRBV11-2 and TRBJ2-2, with D possibly TRBD2 on 6 matching bases. Trimming took off 1 base at V and 4 bases at J, with 13 bases between the two ends. The CDR3 is 16 amino acids. Germline CDR1 is SGHAT and CDR2 is FQNNGV. CDR3 sequence: CASSLGSAGTTGELFF. The CDR3 coding sequence is TGTGCCAGCAGCTTAGGGAGCGCGGGGACCACCGGGGAGCTGTTTTTT.

The chain couples TRBV29-1 to TRBJ1-1, with D unresolved. V lost 8 bases, J lost 1 base, and 5 bases lay in between. There are 10 residues in the CDR3. The V gene's germline CDR1 is SQVTM and CDR2 ANQGSEA. CDR3 coding DNA: TGCAGCCCCTCGAACACTGAAGCTTTCTTT. Residues: CSPSNTEAFF.

The chain combines TRBV6-5 with TRBJ1-2; 7 bases align to TRBD1. Looked up from germline, CDR1 is MNHEY and CDR2 is SVGAGI. The junction had 2 bases not matched to a gene; V was cut back by 6 bases and J by 4 bases. This CDR3 has 12 residues. The CDR3 sequence is CASRQGVYGYTF. The CDR3 DNA sequence: TGTGCCAGCAGGCAGGGGGTCTATGGCTACACCTTC.

The chain uses TRBV30 and TRBJ2-7, with a weak D call TRBD2 (5 bases). The CDR3 extends over 15 amino acids. Germline CDR1 and CDR2: GTSNPN and SVGIG (reference sequence). With 3 bases removed from V and 2 bases from J, the gap between germline ends came to 17 bases. This CDR3 reads CAWRAALSGTYEQYF. CDR3 bases: TGTGCCTGGAGGGCTGCCCTCAGCGGTACCTACGAGCAGTACTTC.

The V gene is TRBV27, the J gene TRBJ1-2; D gene unclear. From germline, CDR1 is MNHEY and CDR2 SMNVEV (reference sequence). The V gene lost 2 bases and the J gene lost 0 bases, with 7 bases spanning the gap. The CDR3 is 14 residues long. Here the CDR3 reads CASSLAGANYGYTF. DNA for the CDR3: TGTGCCAGCAGTTTAGCCGGGGCTAACTATGGCTACACCTTC.

The genes are TRBV28 and TRBJ2-4, with D possibly TRBD2 on 7 matching bases. Trimming cost V 3 bases and J 2 bases, with 20 bases left between them. The CDR3 loop spans 18 amino acids. Germline V gene data show CDR1 as MDHEN and CDR2 as SYDVKM. The CDR3 DNA reads TGTGCCAGCAGTTTTTCTAGGGGGGGCAGAGGGACCAAAAACATTCAGTACTTC. This encodes CASSFSRGGRGTKNIQYF.